These 21 T cell receptor beta chains were all obtained from the same sample, sequenced in a study of circulating CD8 cells and anti-PD-1 response in melanoma. The QIAseq Immune Repertoire TCR panel built the libraries from approximately 16 ng of total RNA. Each CDR3 protein gets one entry after TCRdb re-called the reads with MiXCR. The sample has roughly 1,200 distinct CDR3 sequences; 9% to 10% are singletons. Sorting of live CD3+CD8+TCRalphabeta+ cells by PD-1 and/or TIGIT gave four subsets. Material: CD8+ T cells from PBMCs, obtained at baseline or after one month of anti-PD-1 therapy (not recorded which). These receptors were collected from a human donor with melanoma.

This clonotype rates as medium-sized (0.01 to 0.1%). This sequence joins TRBV6-1 and TRBJ1-5; D gene ambiguous. Trimming took 2 bases from V and 7 from J, leaving 15 bases between them. Per the germline V gene, CDR1 is MNHNS and CDR2 is SASEGT. This CDR3 region has 15 residues. CDR3 bases: TGTGCCAGCAGTGAAAGGGTCGATTCCGGGCAGCCCCAGCATTTT. This encodes CASSERVDSGQPQHF.

By its share, this clonotype is hyperexpanded. The chain joins TRBV12-5 to TRBJ2-1; D call uncertain. CDR1 is LGHNT, CDR2 FRNRAP, per germline. V lost 3 bases and J 8 bases, leaving 8 bases between the germline ends. This CDR3 spans 12 amino acids. The CDR3 loop reads CASGFTSDEQFF. CDR3 in DNA: TGTGCTAGTGGTTTCACGAGCGATGAGCAGTTCTTC.

By proportion, this clonotype is medium-sized. The chain links TRBV10-3 to TRBJ2-7, with 9 bases lining up with TRBD1. The CDR3 extends over 15 amino acids. CDR1 and CDR2 from the germline V gene are ENHRY and SYGVKD. V dropped 3 bases and J dropped 3; count of bases not matched to a gene: 6. This CDR3 is CAISDPRQGVYEQYF. CDR3 nucleotide sequence: TGTGCCATCAGTGACCCTCGACAGGGGGTCTACGAGCAGTACTTC.

This clonotype has just a few counts. This sequence joins TRBV19 and TRBJ2-6; D gene ambiguous. Germline V gene lookup returns CDR1 LNHDA and CDR2 SQIVND (reference sequence). With 3 bases removed from V and 1 base from J, the gap between germline ends came to 7 bases. This CDR3 has 15 amino acids. This CDR3 is CASSILGSGANVLTF. CDR3 DNA sequence: TGTGCCAGTAGTATTCTGGGTTCTGGGGCCAACGTCCTGACTTTC.

By frequency in the sample, this clonotype is hyperexpanded. The genes are TRBV4-3 and TRBJ2-6, with 9 bases aligning to TRBD1. Looked up from germline, CDR1 is LGHNA and CDR2 is YSLEER. V lost 2 bases to trimming and J lost 0 bases; unmatched junction nucleotides: 8. This CDR3 is built from 19 residues. CDR3 loop: CASSQLAGTGSSGANVLTF. The CDR3 DNA reads as TGCGCCAGCAGCCAACTGGCCGGGACAGGGAGCTCTGGGGCCAACGTCCTGACTTTC.

In its sample, this clonotype ranks as medium-sized. The CDR3 sequence: CASSDGQNTGELFF. The CDR3 DNA is TGTGCCAGCAGCGACGGACAGAACACCGGGGAGCTGTTTTTT. This chain connects TRBV5-5 to TRBJ2-2, with a possible D match to TRBD1 (5 bases). The CDR3 runs to 14 residues. V was pared by 4 bases and J by 1 base, with 8 bases between. The germline V gene encodes CDR1 SGHKS and CDR2 YYEKEE (reference sequence).

This clonotype turned up a few times. The gene calls are TRBV27 and TRBJ2-3; D remains unclear. Germline V gene data show CDR1 as MNHEY and CDR2 as SMNVEV (reference sequence). Trimming left V 1 base short and J 1 base short, with 6 bases between. The CDR3 has 14 amino acids. CDR3 sequence (DNA): TGTGCCAGCAGTTTATTCGGAGGCACAGATACGCAGTATTTT. This gives the protein CASSLFGGTDTQYF.

This clonotype came up a few times. The chain combines TRBV12-3 or TRBV12-4 with TRBJ2-2; no definite D call. Trimming pared 6 bases from V and 1 base from J, leaving 9 bases between. CDR3 length: 14 amino acids. The CDR3 here is CASRFAQNTGELFF. CDR3 in DNA: TGTGCCAGCAGGTTCGCCCAGAACACCGGGGAGCTGTTTTTT.

This clonotype was observed once. A read error may explain this, as a much larger clone is one base away. This sequence joins TRBV9 and TRBJ2-1, with D maybe TRBD1 (7 bases). Per the germline V gene, CDR1 is SGDLS and CDR2 is YYNGEE. This CDR3 comprises 13 residues. V dropped 5 bases and J dropped 12 bases, with 18 bases sitting between them. Written as DNA, the CDR3 is TGTGCCAGCAGTCGGGACAGCGGGCATGGGCAGTTCTTC. Its protein product is CASSRDSGHGQFF.

This clonotype is medium-sized within its sample. This chain uses TRBV2 with TRBJ2-1; 7 bases map to TRBD2. Germline CDR1 is SNHLY and CDR2 is FYNNEI. With 11 bases clipped from V and 7 bases from J, the junction kept 14 bases outside the gene matches. This CDR3 is built from 14 residues. Written as DNA, the CDR3 is TGTGCCGGAAGCCCTGCGCGGGGGATGAATGAGCAGTTCTTC. Encoded protein: CAGSPARGMNEQFF.

The chain has TRBV21-1 and TRBJ2-7; TRBD1 was called by the table and not checked on the DNA. TRBV21-1 is a recognized pseudogene. The CDR3 is 16 residues long. In DNA form, the CDR3 reads TGTGCCAGCAGCTCGGGGGGTGGCAGGAACACCCACGAGCAGTACTTC. As protein: CASSSGGGRNTHEQYF.

This clonotype turned up a few times. Here the CDR3 DNA reads TGTGCCAGTAGTCCAGGGACAGGCGGAGAAGAGCAGTTCTTC. Its protein product is CASSPGTGGEEQFF. The J gene is TRBJ2-1, the V gene TRBV19; 8 positions match TRBD1. The ends lost 5 bases at V and 10 bases at J; junction bases unmatched: 10. The CDR3 spans 14 residues. CDR1 is LNHDA, CDR2 SQIVND, per germline (reference sequence).

In its sample, this clonotype ranks as medium-sized. J is TRBJ2-7 and V is TRBV7-2, with 7 bases that match TRBD2. This CDR3 is 15 amino acids long. Unmatched junction bases numbered 9, after V lost 4 bases and J lost 3 bases. CDR1 SGHTA and CDR2 FQGNSA come from the germline V gene. The DNA for the CDR3 is TGTGCCAGCAGCTCCCGGTGGGGGGGTAACTACGAGCAGTACTTC. Amino acid sequence: CASSSRWGGNYEQYF.

This clonotype qualifies as medium-sized. This rearrangement joins TRBV7-8 to TRBJ2-5, with a tentative D call TRBD2 (6 bases). The CDR3 is made up of 14 amino acids. V shed 6 bases and J shed 2 bases, with 13 bases lying between them. In germline, CDR1 is SGHVS, CDR2 FQNEAQ. The CDR3 loop reads CASRRAGAQETQYF. The CDR3 nucleotides read TGTGCCAGCAGAAGAGCGGGTGCTCAAGAGACCCAGTACTTC.

This clonotype was seen a handful of times. The CDR3 does not close with the conserved phenylalanine or tryptophan, likely indicating a read error. This rearrangement joins TRBV4-2 to TRBJ1-1; D is unresolved. Trimming pared 4 bases from V and 4 bases from J, leaving 10 bases between. The CDR3 contains 13 residues. CDR1 and CDR2 from the germline V gene are LGHNA and YNFKEQ. CDR3: CASSPQGSTEAFL. In DNA form, the CDR3 reads TGTGCCAGCAGCCCCCAAGGGAGCACTGAAGCTTTCCTT.

The chain carries TRBV19 and TRBJ1-3, with D possibly matching TRBD1 (6 bases). Germline loops: CDR1 LNHDA, CDR2 SQIVND (reference sequence). With 5 bases removed from V and 0 bases from J, the gap between germline ends came to 20 bases. This CDR3 is 18 amino acids long. CDR3 sequence (DNA): TGTGCCAGTAGTTTGGTTGTGTGGCAGGGGCACTCTGGAAACACCATATATTTT. Protein product: CASSLVVWQGHSGNTIYF.

By frequency in the sample, this clonotype is medium-sized. The CDR3 nucleotides read TGTGCCAGCAGCTTCATGGGGTATGGCTACACCTTC. Translated: CASSFMGYGYTF. This rearrangement joins TRBV5-8 to TRBJ1-2; D not resolved. V was cut by 2 bases and J by 5 bases, with 7 bases left in between. The CDR3 has 12 residues. Germline V gives CDR1 SGHTS, CDR2 YDEGEE. Supplemented by reference TRBV5-8 and TRBJ1-2, the full variable domain reads EAGVTQSPTHLIKTRGQQATLRCSPISGHTSVYWYQQALGLGLQFLLWYDEGEERNRGNFPPRFSGRQFPNYSSELNVNALELEDSALYLCASSFMGYGYTFGSGTRLTVV.

This clonotype has only a few counts. This may come from a read error, since a much larger clone is one base off. Likely a read error: the CDR3 ends without its conserved phenylalanine or tryptophan. The chain joins TRBV5-4 to TRBJ2-3; D not resolved. Per germline, CDR1 SGHNT and CDR2 YYREEE (reference sequence). V lost 4 bases and J 3 bases, leaving 9 bases between the germline ends. The CDR3 sequence is 13 residues long. CDR3: CASSHSGTDTQYS. CDR3 sequence (DNA): TGTGCCAGCAGCCACTCCGGGACAGATACGCAGTATTCT.

This clonotype counts as medium-sized. This chain connects TRBV19 to TRBJ1-5; D not certain. Trimming cost V 3 bases and J 0 bases, with 6 bases left between them. The CDR3 sequence is 14 residues long. Germline CDR1 and CDR2: LNHDA and SQIVND (reference sequence). The CDR3 nucleotides are TGTGCCAGTAGTATTGTGGATAGCAATCAGCCCCAGCATTTT. Translated, it gives CASSIVDSNQPQHF.

This clonotype is labeled medium-sized. The chain has TRBV7-3 and TRBJ2-1; D unclear. Trimming took 5 bases from V and 6 from J, leaving 14 bases between them. Germline V lookup: CDR1 SGHTA, CDR2 FQGTGA. This CDR3 is built from 14 residues. In DNA, the CDR3 is TGTGCCAGCAGCCCTCTCCCGGACCCCAATGAGCAGTTCTTC. Protein: CASSPLPDPNEQFF.

This clonotype was counted only a few times. The chain recombines TRBV7-2 with TRBJ2-1, with D tentatively TRBD1 (6 bases). V was pared by 1 base and J by 8 bases, with 12 bases between. The CDR3 sequence is 14 residues long. The germline V gene encodes CDR1 SGHTA and CDR2 FQGNSA. The CDR3 protein is CASSLGGRGDEQFF. CDR3 nucleotide sequence: TGTGCCAGCAGCTTAGGTGGCAGGGGCGATGAGCAGTTCTTC.